One T cell receptor beta chain is described in this entry. The sample comes from a study of blood T cell repertoires in COVID-19. Study-level information: Sites in the United States, Italy and Spain provided acute and convalescent COVID-19 samples. T cells, B-cell-depleted T cells, or PBMCs supplied cDNA or gDNA.

Original analysis: How many nucleated cells were present was estimated from reference gene primer amplification. Here immunoSEQ multiplex PCR was the method, and the copy in TCRdb shows in-frame clones only, minus some. The V and J calls and clone size come from that table; D and trimming were worked out from the DNA. The data hold approximately 190,000 clones, with approximately 84% observed a single time. The length of the CDR3 is 13 residues. The V end lost 7 bases, the J end lost 7 bases, and 13 bases lay between the germline ends. Germline V gene lookup returns CDR1 MNHEY and CDR2 SVGAGI. Sequencing was carried out using peripheral blood. The sequence was collected from a human donor with acute or convalescent COVID-19. The donor label of this sample is uncertain. The J gene is TRBJ1-4, the V gene TRBV6-5; D perhaps matches TRBD1 (5 bases). The CDR3 here is CASNRDGGEKLFF. As DNA, the CDR3 is TGTGCCAGCAACCGAGACGGGGGTGAAAAACTGTTTTTT.